This T cell receptor (beta chain) was recovered during a study of blood T cell repertoires in COVID-19. Overall study: Sites in the United States, Italy and Spain provided acute and convalescent COVID-19 samples.

In germline, CDR1 is MNHEY, CDR2 SVGAGI. V was clipped by 6 bases and J by 7 bases; unmatched bases: 9. This CDR3 region has 15 residues. This study enrolled people aged 18 to 89 from under 25 US geographic areas. Participant-reported clinical history was the basis for cohort assignment. Repertoires were generated with immunoSEQ multiplex PCR, while TCRdb's copy carries only in-frame clones and drops some. This sample has nearly 250,000 clones, with over 75% found just once. This receptor was identified in a woman aged 45-65 years with acute COVID-19. Sequenced sample: PBMCs or T cells enriched from blood (not recorded which). The chain links TRBV6-5 to TRBJ1-6; 7 positions agree with TRBD1. The CDR3 spells CASRVPGQLNSPLHF. Here the CDR3 DNA reads TGTGCCAGCAGGGTCCCGGGACAGCTCAATTCACCCCTCCACTTT.